Listed below are T cell receptor beta chains from one sample, sequenced in a study of T cells in Graves' hyperthyroidism and ophthalmopathy. TCRdb re-analysed the multiplex PCR reads in MiXCR, keeping a single row per CDR3 protein. The data show approximately 300,000 distinct CDR3 sequences, over 15% seen once. The sequencing sample was made of blood. These receptors came from a woman aged 55-70 years with Graves' ophthalmopathy. The conserved cysteine and the conserved F or W are not part of the CDR3 here. A D gene is named only where the DNA matches it firmly.

j_gene	v_gene	len	d_gene	CDR3aa
TRBJ2-4	TRBV4-3	14	TRBD2	ASSQVAGAAKNIQY
TRBJ2-4	TRBV5-5	14	TRBD1	ASSLVWQGVFAIQY
TRBJ2-2	TRBV7-8	14	TRBD1	ASSFRTGAGTGELF
TRBJ2-1	TRBV19	13	.	ASREMTSSYNEQF
TRBJ2-3	TRBV6-2/TRBV6-3	11	.	ASRSAGADTQY
TRBJ2-3	TRBV9	14	TRBD1	ASSVLGTGGTDTQY
TRBJ1-5	TRBV6-2/TRBV6-3	11	.	ASNQRGNQPQH
TRBJ1-5	TRBV27	15	.	ASSLMATGYSNQPQH
TRBJ1-1	TRBV27	11	.	ASSFQGGTEAF
TRBJ2-2	TRBV27	20	TRBD1	ASSLSLSVPGQGGLGTGELF
TRBJ2-2	TRBV2	14	.	ASNYRRDANTGELF
TRBJ2-1	TRBV5-1	12	TRBD2	ASSKSGTTGEQF
TRBJ1-1	TRBV30	10	.	AWSLKGKSAF
TRBJ2-2	TRBV20-1	14	.	SARPLSGINTGELF
TRBJ1-5	TRBV7-9	11	.	ASSPSADQPQH
TRBJ2-2	TRBV24-1	13	.	ATSVSARDTGELF
TRBJ2-5	TRBV18	12	TRBD1	ASSRTGEQETQY
TRBJ2-1	TRBV15	12	TRBD2	ATTGTSGINEQF
TRBJ1-1	TRBV11-1	14	TRBD1	ASSRTRGLMNTEAF
TRBJ2-2	TRBV5-1	13	.	ATTLQPSDTGELF
TRBJ1-6	TRBV3-1	13	.	ASSQVGADNSPLH
TRBJ1-2	TRBV27	12	.	ASSFYGGSYGYT
TRBJ1-2	TRBV28	12	TRBD1	ASSTRDRVGGYT
TRBJ2-5	TRBV19	13	TRBD1	ASVKPGQVQETQY
TRBJ1-4	TRBV30	16	.	AWSAQGFYGSTNEKLF
TRBJ2-1	TRBV7-2	13	.	ASLLAEGAYNEQF
TRBJ1-1	TRBV3-1	12	.	ASSHEEQGTEAF
TRBJ1-2	TRBV7-6	13	.	ASSLGQGNYYGYT
TRBJ2-1	TRBV7-2	12	.	ASSFRRAYNEQF
TRBJ1-5	TRBV28	11	.	ASSSWSNQPQH
TRBJ2-1	TRBV4-3	12	TRBD1	ASSRDRTYNEQF
TRBJ2-7	TRBV6-1	12	.	ASSPHPVWNEQY
TRBJ2-7	TRBV5-1	12	.	ASSLAQGGYEQY
TRBJ1-2	TRBV20-1	11	.	SAPTRDVYGYT
TRBJ2-7	TRBV20-1	12	TRBD1	SASGRGHSNEQY
TRBJ2-3	TRBV7-6	13	.	ASSPGHRVGDTQY
TRBJ2-7	TRBV5-5	12	.	ASATRGLPYEQY
TRBJ1-5	TRBV6-1	12	TRBD1	ASSWTGGVQPQH
TRBJ1-1	TRBV7-2	13	.	ASSLALGGSTEAF
TRBJ2-1	TRBV3-1	15	TRBD1	ASSQEGTAKAYNEQF
TRBJ2-1	TRBV3-1	12	.	ASSQRAGNNEQF
TRBJ2-1	TRBV20-1	10	.	SASGMNNEQF
TRBJ1-2	TRBV6-1	11	TRBD1	ASRGQDYYGYT
TRBJ2-1	TRBV29-1	14	TRBD2	SVEFELADYYNEQF
TRBJ2-3	TRBV5-5	14	.	ASRSTQGGRTDTQY
TRBJ2-3	TRBV12-3/TRBV12-4	13	.	ASGVAAEPTDTQY
TRBJ1-2	TRBV28	11	TRBD1	ASRHEGARCYT
TRBJ2-1	TRBV6-1	13	TRBD2	ASSEASGRYNEQF
TRBJ2-1	TRBV3-1	16	TRBD1	ASSQDLFVGQGLNEQF
TRBJ2-3	TRBV6-2/TRBV6-3	15	TRBD1	ASSYSRTGGFTDTQY
TRBJ2-1	TRBV20-1	16	TRBD2	SASPAMQREWAYNEQF
TRBJ2-7	TRBV12-3/TRBV12-4	13	TRBD1	ASSPFSGTGPEQY